Below are 9 T cell receptor beta chains sequenced from a single sample in a study of PD-1 blockade in mismatch repair-deficient tumors. Assay used: immunoSEQ multiplex PCR; TCRdb lists only in-frame clones, some missing. This repertoire shows 100,000 to 150,000 clones, around nine tenths found once; its top ten account for 10% to 15%. The starting material was peripheral blood, obtained about 17 months after starting pembrolizumab. These receptors originate from an adult with mismatch repair-deficient cancer.

The chain links TRBV28 to TRBJ2-7; no clear D gene. This CDR3 contains 13 residues. Per the germline V gene, CDR1 is MDHEN and CDR2 is SYDVKM. V lost 5 bases, J lost 5 bases, and 13 bases lay in between. The CDR3 protein is CASSLFKSHEQYF. DNA for the CDR3: TGTGCCAGCAGTCTGTTTAAGAGCCACGAGCAGTACTTC.

V is TRBV9 and J is TRBJ2-5; TRBD1 matches 8 bases. The germline V gene has CDR1 SGDLS and CDR2 YYNGEE. The CDR3 spans 13 residues. The V gene end was trimmed by 4 bases and the J gene end by 11 bases; junction bases not matched to a gene: 10. DNA of the CDR3: TGTGCCAGCAGCACCCCGGGACAGGTCTCTCAGTACTTC. Protein: CASSTPGQVSQYF.

The CDR3 nucleotides read TGTGCCAGCAGCCAGGGAGGGCCTGTTAATGAGCAGTTCTTC. Its protein product is CASSQGGPVNEQFF. The chain has TRBV7-9 and TRBJ2-1, with 7 positions matching TRBD2. Trimming removed 5 bases from V and 7 bases from J; junction bases left unmatched: 8. The CDR3 has 14 amino acids. Germline V gives CDR1 SEHNR, CDR2 FQNEAQ (reference sequence).

This clone was recorded once. The chain uses TRBV19 and TRBJ2-6, with TRBD1 matching 10 bases. Germline assignment: CDR1 LNHDA and CDR2 SQIVND (reference sequence). The V and J ends lost 3 bases and 1 base, in that order; junction bases with no gene match: 15. There are 21 residues in the CDR3. The CDR3 loop reads CASSIIRGTGAPRSGANVLTF. The CDR3 DNA follows: TGTGCCAGTAGTATTATTCGTGGGACAGGGGCCCCACGATCTGGGGCCAACGTCCTGACTTTC. The full variable domain, with the rest looked up from reference TRBV19 and TRBJ2-6, is DGGITQSPKYLFRKEGQNVTLSCEQNLNHDAMYWYRQDPGQGLRLIYYSQIVNDFQKGDIAEGYSVSREKKESFPLTVTSAQKNPTAFYLCASSIIRGTGAPRSGANVLTFGAGSRLTVL.

This chain links TRBV29-1 with TRBJ2-7; D is possibly TRBD2 (6 bases). Germline assignment: CDR1 SQVTM and CDR2 ANQGSEA. CDR3 length equals 13 residues. V was shortened by 4 bases and J by 2 bases, with 12 bases between the two germline ends. The CDR3: CSVAEGSTYEQYF. The CDR3 DNA follows: TGCAGCGTTGCGGAGGGTTCGACCTACGAGCAGTACTTC.

The rearrangement links TRBV29-1 to TRBJ1-1; no reliable D call. Germline V gene lookup returns CDR1 SQVTM and CDR2 ANQGSEA. CDR3 length: 15 residues. Trimming pared 3 bases from V and 0 bases from J, leaving 14 bases between. The CDR3 protein is CSVEGRFSMNTEAFF. The DNA of the CDR3 is TGCAGCGTTGAGGGCAGGTTCTCTATGAACACTGAAGCTTTCTTT.

The genes are TRBV4-1 and TRBJ2-7, with D perhaps TRBD2 (6 bases). The CDR3 spans 15 residues. Trimming took 1 base from V and 2 from J, leaving 12 bases between them. Looked up from germline, CDR1 is MGHRA and CDR2 is YSYEKL. CDR3 sequence: CASSQVSSAPYEQYF. The CDR3 DNA is TGCGCCAGCAGCCAAGTTTCTAGCGCACCCTACGAGCAGTACTTC.

This chain's CDR3 is CASSPPTGEGETQYF. The CDR3 bases are TGTGCCAGCTCACCACCGACAGGGGAGGGGGAGACCCAGTACTTC. The J gene is TRBJ2-5, the V gene TRBV18, with a tentative D call TRBD1 (8 bases). V dropped 0 bases and J dropped 5 bases, with 13 bases sitting between them. The CDR3 totals 15 residues. Per germline, CDR1 KGHSH and CDR2 LQKENI.

The chain employs TRBV19 and TRBJ1-5; 7 nucleotides line up with TRBD1. J lost 0 bases, V lost 8 bases, and 1 base had no gene match. CDR1 and CDR2 from the germline V gene are LNHDA and SQIVND (reference sequence). The CDR3 runs 13 residues. CDR3 protein: CASDRDSNQPQHF. The CDR3 DNA reads TGTGCCAGTGACAGGGATAGCAATCAGCCCCAGCATTTT.